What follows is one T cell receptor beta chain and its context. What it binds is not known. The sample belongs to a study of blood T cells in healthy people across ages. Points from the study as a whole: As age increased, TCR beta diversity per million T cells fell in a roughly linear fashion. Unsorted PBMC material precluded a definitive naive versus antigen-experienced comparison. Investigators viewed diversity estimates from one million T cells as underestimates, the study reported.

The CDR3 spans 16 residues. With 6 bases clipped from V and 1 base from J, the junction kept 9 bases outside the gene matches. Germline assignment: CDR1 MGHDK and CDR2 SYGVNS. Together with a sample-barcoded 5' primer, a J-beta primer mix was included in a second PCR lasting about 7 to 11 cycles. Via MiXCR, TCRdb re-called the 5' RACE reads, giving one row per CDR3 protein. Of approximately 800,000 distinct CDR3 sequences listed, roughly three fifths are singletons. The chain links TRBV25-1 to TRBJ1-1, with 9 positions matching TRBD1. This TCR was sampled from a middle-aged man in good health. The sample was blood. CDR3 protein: CASRPGTGKPNTEAFF. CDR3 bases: TGTGCCAGCAGACCCGGGACAGGGAAACCGAACACTGAAGCTTTCTTT. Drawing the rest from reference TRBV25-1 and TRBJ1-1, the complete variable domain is EADIYQTPRYLVIGTGKKITLECSQTMGHDKMYWYQQDPGMELHLIHYSYGVNSTEKGDLSSESTVSRIRTEHFPLTLESARPSHTSQYLCASRPGTGKPNTEAFFGQGTRLTVV.